This record looks at one TCR beta chain sequence and its context. Per the original methods: Researchers report that nucleated cell counts were estimated from reference gene primer amplification. Libraries were prepared by immunoSEQ multiplex PCR; TCRdb keeps only in-frame clonotypes and omits some of them. That table supplies the V and J calls and clone size; D and trimming were determined from the DNA. Among about 180,000 clones listed, roughly 83% were seen once. The record originates from a study of blood T cell repertoires in COVID-19. Study background: Italy, Spain and the United States were the sources of the convalescent and acute COVID-19 samples.

V was pared by 5 bases and J by 6 bases, with 7 bases of the junction left unmatched. CDR1 is MDHEN and CDR2 is SYDVKM in the germline V gene. The CDR3 contains 14 residues. Participants came from roughly 25 US areas, aged about 18 to 100 years. The sample was PBMCs or T cells enriched from blood (not recorded which). The source is a woman younger than 45 who had recovered from COVID-19. V and J are TRBV28 and TRBJ1-2; 9 positions match TRBD1. The CDR3 reads CASSRKQGAHGYTF. As DNA, the CDR3 is TGTGCCAGCAGTAGAAAACAGGGGGCGCATGGCTACACCTTC.